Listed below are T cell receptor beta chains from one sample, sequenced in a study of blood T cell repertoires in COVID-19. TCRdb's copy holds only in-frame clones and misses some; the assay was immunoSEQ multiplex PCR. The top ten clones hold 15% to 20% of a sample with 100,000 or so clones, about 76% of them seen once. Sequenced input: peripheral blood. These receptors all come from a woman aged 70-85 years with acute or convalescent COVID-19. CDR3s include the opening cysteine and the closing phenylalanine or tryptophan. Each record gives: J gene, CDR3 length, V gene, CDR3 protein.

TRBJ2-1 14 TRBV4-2 CASGPLAAYNEQFF
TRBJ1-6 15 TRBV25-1 CASRPSEGDNSPLHF
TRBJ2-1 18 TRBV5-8 CASSLVAGGPPMYNEQFF
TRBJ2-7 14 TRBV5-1 CASSPPSNSYEQYF
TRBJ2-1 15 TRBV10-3 CAIRRTRNLPNEQFF
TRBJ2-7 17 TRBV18 CASSPRNFGTVIYEQYF
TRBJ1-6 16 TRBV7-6 CASSLVGGGTHSPLHF
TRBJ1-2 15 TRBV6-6 CASSLTGTGNYGYTF
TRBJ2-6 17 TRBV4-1 CASSPHGGREGANVLTF
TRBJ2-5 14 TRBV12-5 CASGPQTGGETQYF
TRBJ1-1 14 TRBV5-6 CASSADRGYTEAFF
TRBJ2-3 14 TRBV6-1 CASSETGLTDTQYF
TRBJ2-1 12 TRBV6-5 CAIWTTYNEQFF
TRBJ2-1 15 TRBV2 CASSETRGRAQEQFF
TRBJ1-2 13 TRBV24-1 CATIGTAYYGYTF
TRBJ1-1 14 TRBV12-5 CASGPWDRNTEAFF
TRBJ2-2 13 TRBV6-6 CASRVQYTGELFF
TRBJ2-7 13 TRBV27 CASSSNLGGEQYF
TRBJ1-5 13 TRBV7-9 CASSSDWDQPQHF
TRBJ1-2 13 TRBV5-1 CASSFTGNYGYTF
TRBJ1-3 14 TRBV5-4 CASSGDRAGNTIYF
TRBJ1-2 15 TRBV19 CASSKVGGARNGYTF
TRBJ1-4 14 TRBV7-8 CASSRTGTNEKLFF
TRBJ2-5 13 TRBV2 CARGGGAGETQYF
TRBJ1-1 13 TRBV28 CASSLGVAGGAFF
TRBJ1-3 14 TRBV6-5 CASIDQGAGNTIYF
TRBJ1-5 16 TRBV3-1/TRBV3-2 CASSQDGTAGNQPQHF
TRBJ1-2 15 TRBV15 CATSRDLGGGSGYTF
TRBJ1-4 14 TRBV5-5 CASSLGPGSEKLFF
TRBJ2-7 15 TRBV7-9 CASSLETGEKYEQYF
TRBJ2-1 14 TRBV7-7 CASSPDRGYNEQFF
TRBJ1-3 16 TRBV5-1 CASSLGGTESGNTIYF
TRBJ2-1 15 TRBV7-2 CASSPPSGGFNEQFF
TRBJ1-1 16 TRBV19 CASSPRTGRWDTEAFF
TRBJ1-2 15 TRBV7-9 CASSLGSGIDYGYTF
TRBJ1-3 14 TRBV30 CAWQTGNSGNTIYF
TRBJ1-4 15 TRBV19 CASTPTRDSNEKLFF
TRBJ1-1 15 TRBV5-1 CASSLSSDRGMEAFF
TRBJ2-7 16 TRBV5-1 CPRLRRGGGRGGEQYF
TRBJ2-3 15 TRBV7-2 CASSFGGDYTDTQYF
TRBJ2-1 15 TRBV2 CASRAGTGAYNEQFF
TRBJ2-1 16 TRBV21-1 CASSKGPAGGPREQFF
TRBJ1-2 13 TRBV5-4 CASSPPDSDGYTF
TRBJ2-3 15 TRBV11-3 CASSFSAGGADTQYF
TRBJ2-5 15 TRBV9 CASSVGGQGKETQYF
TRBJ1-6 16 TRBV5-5 CASSPAGDRQNSPLHF
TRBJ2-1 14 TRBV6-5 CASSYLTSYNEQFF
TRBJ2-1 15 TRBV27 CASSFLWGGPGEQFF
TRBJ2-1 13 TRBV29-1 CLAGERGRNEQFF
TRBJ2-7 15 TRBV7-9 CASSLFDQKPYEQYF